This T cell receptor (beta chain) derives from a study of T cells in localized non-small cell lung cancer. Whole-study results and caveats: Out of the top 100 tumor clones, a median roughly 58 were seen in adjacent lung. Clonality of T cells reached its maximum in uninvolved adjacent lung, surpassing tumor.

CDR1 SEHNR and CDR2 FQNEAQ come from the germline V gene (reference sequence). The CDR3 sequence is 15 residues long. V was shortened by 2 bases and J by 3 bases, with 14 bases between the two germline ends. Sequenced by immunoSEQ multiplex PCR; TCRdb stores in-frame clones only, minus some. The repertoire holds tens of thousands of clones, with about 83% as singletons. As concerns this clone: Antigen unknown.

The clonotype originates from a man between 40 and 75 years old with stage I lung adenocarcinoma. The genes are TRBV7-9 and TRBJ2-7; D perhaps matches TRBD2 (5 bases). Sequencing used peripheral blood, obtained before any cancer treatment. The CDR3 DNA follows: TGTGCCAGCAGCTTACACCGGAGAGGGCACTACGAGCAGTACTTC. This gives the protein CASSLHRRGHYEQYF. Full variable domain (outside the CDR3, taken from reference TRBV7-9 and TRBJ2-7): DTGVSQNPRHKITKRGQNVTFRCDPISEHNRLYWYRQTLGQGPEFLTYFQNEAQLEKSRLLSDRFSAERPKGSFSTLEIQRTEQGDSAMYLCASSLHRRGHYEQYFGPGTRLTVT.